These T cell receptor beta chains were read from a single sample in a study of T cells of healthy individuals. TCRdb itself ran the 5' RACE reads through MiXCR, one entry per CDR3 protein. The table has around 98,000 distinct CDR3 sequences, roughly 18% seen once. The receptors here all came from a human donor in good health. CDR3s include the opening cysteine and the closing phenylalanine or tryptophan. Fields, in order: V gene, D gene, J gene, clone size, CDR3 protein, CDR3 DNA. The D gene is left open where the match is weak. Clone size, where shown, is once, few, many, or a class for clones that have expanded.

TRBV10-3	TRBD1	TRBJ2-7	-	CAIGAPGQSYEQYF	TGTGCCATCGGGGCTCCGGGACAGTCCTACGAGCAGTACTTC
TRBV4-3	TRBD1	TRBJ2-2	-	CASSQARTGFLTGELFF	TGCGCCAGCAGCCAAGCCCGGACAGGGTTCCTCACCGGGGAGCTGTTTTTT
TRBV12-3/TRBV12-4	-	TRBJ2-2	-	CASRLTGELFF	TGTGCCAGCAGACTCACCGGGGAGCTGTTTTTT
TRBV10-3	TRBD2	TRBJ2-1	few	CAIRGLAGGYNEQFF	TGTGCCATCAGGGGGTTAGCGGGGGGATACAATGAGCAGTTCTTC
TRBV5-1	-	TRBJ1-1	-	CASSSRLNTEAFF	TGCGCCAGCAGCTCCCGACTGAACACTGAAGCTTTCTTT
TRBV4-3	-	TRBJ1-6	many	CASSRGGWNSPLHF	TGCGCCAGCAGCCGGGGAGGGTGGAATTCACCCCTCCACTTT
TRBV7-3	-	TRBJ2-3	few	CASSSAGATDTQYF	TGTGCCAGCAGTTCGGCGGGGGCGACAGATACGCAGTATTTT
TRBV6-5	TRBD1	TRBJ1-2	many	CASSYEGQGASGYTF	TGTGCCAGCAGTTACGAGGGACAGGGGGCGAGTGGCTACACCTTC
TRBV20-1	-	TRBJ2-3	many	CSASSAGGYRDTQYF	TGCAGTGCTAGTTCTGCAGGGGGGTATAGAGATACGCAGTATTTT
TRBV20-1	-	TRBJ2-1	many	CSARTSSYNEQFF	TGCAGTGCTAGGACTAGCTCCTACAATGAGCAGTTCTTC
TRBV5-4	-	TRBJ1-1	-	CASSLGGFATEAFF	TGTGCCAGCAGCTTGGGGGGGTTCGCCACTGAAGCTTTCTTT
TRBV28	-	TRBJ1-2	-	CASRVGEDGYTF	TGTGCCAGCAGAGTTGGGGAAGATGGCTACACCTTC
TRBV6-5	-	TRBJ2-3	-	CATSRHPSSTDTQYF	TGTGCCACCTCCCGGCACCCTTCTAGCACAGATACGCAGTATTTT
TRBV7-9	-	TRBJ2-5	few	CASSLGGDGETQYF	TGTGCCAGCAGCTTGGGGGGAGACGGAGAGACCCAGTACTTC
TRBV15	-	TRBJ2-1	-	CATSRDGLAMNEQFF	TGTGCCACCAGCAGAGATGGACTCGCTATGAATGAGCAGTTCTTC
TRBV7-1	-	TRBJ2-1	-	CASSPLGPPYNEQFF	TGTGCCAGCAGCCCGCTCGGCCCCCCCTACAATGAGCAGTTCTTC
TRBV7-3	-	TRBJ2-2	-	CASSLNSGMNTGELFF	TGTGCCAGCAGCTTAAATTCGGGGATGAACACCGGGGAGCTGTTTTTT
TRBV2	TRBD1	TRBJ1-4	-	CASSGGFGEKLFF	TGTGCCAGTTCAGGGGGATTTGGGGAAAAACTGTTTTTT
TRBV5-1	-	TRBJ1-1	many	CASSVDGTKFEAFF	TGCGCCAGCAGCGTAGACGGGACAAAGTTTGAGGCTTTCTTT
TRBV6-2/TRBV6-3	-	TRBJ2-3	many	CASSYNRALGTDTQYF	TGTGCCAGCAGTTATAACAGAGCCCTGGGCACAGATACGCAGTATTTT
TRBV6-6	-	TRBJ1-6	-	CASSYFGADNSPLHF	TGTGCCAGCAGTTACTTCGGGGCAGATAATTCACCCCTCCACTTT
TRBV29-1	TRBD1	TRBJ2-2	many	CSAAGTGEKGGELFF	TGCAGCGCGGCCGGGACAGGGGAGAAAGGCGGGGAGCTGTTTTTT
TRBV5-1	-	TRBJ1-2	-	CASSWAVGVQGYTF	TGCGCCAGCAGCTGGGCGGTGGGGGTTCAAGGCTACACCTTC
TRBV2	-	TRBJ2-5	few	CALHEGGGTETQYF	TGTGCCTTACATGAAGGGGGCGGGACGGAGACCCAGTACTTC
TRBV21-1	-	TRBJ2-4	many	CASSRPGTALAKNIQYF	TGTGCCAGCAGCAGACCCGGGACAGCTCTAGCCAAAAACATTCAGTACTTC
TRBV29-1	TRBD2	TRBJ2-1	many	CSVGTSAGVYNEQFF	TGCAGCGTTGGGACCTCAGCGGGGGTCTACAATGAGCAGTTCTTC
TRBV4-3	-	TRBJ1-4	many	CASSQVRDGQSMGKLFF	TGCGCCAGCAGCCAAGTCAGGGACGGCCAGTCAATGGGAAAACTGTTTTTT
TRBV6-1	-	TRBJ2-5	many	CASSDVSQGETQYF	TGTGCCAGCAGTGATGTGAGTCAGGGAGAGACCCAGTACTTC
TRBV7-2	TRBD1	TRBJ1-1	-	CASSVNRGGEAFF	TGTGCCAGCAGCGTCAACAGGGGTGGGGAAGCTTTCTTT
TRBV5-1	-	TRBJ1-2	many	CASSLRGVDGYTF	TGCGCCAGCAGCTTGCGCGGGGTCGATGGCTACACCTTC
TRBV25-1	-	TRBJ1-2	-	CASSGQGSQNYGYTF	TGTGCCAGCAGTGGTCAGGGTAGTCAGAACTATGGCTACACCTTC
TRBV4-1	TRBD1	TRBJ2-7	many	CASSPDRGPYEQYF	TGCGCCAGCAGCCCCGACAGGGGTCCCTACGAGCAGTACTTC
TRBV19	-	TRBJ1-2	-	CASSIEEGDVGYTF	TGTGCCAGTAGTATAGAAGAAGGGGATGTCGGCTACACCTTC
TRBV7-9	TRBD1	TRBJ1-4	many	CASSLVYRGVVEKLFF	TGTGCCAGCAGCTTAGTCTACAGGGGTGTGGTTGAAAAACTGTTTTTT
TRBV27	-	TRBJ1-5	few	CASSFGENQPQHF	TGTGCCAGCAGTTTTGGGGAAAATCAGCCCCAGCATTTT
TRBV5-8	-	TRBJ1-5	many	CASSPIDGQLGQPQHF	TGTGCCAGCAGCCCTATAGATGGACAGCTAGGTCAGCCCCAGCATTTT
TRBV6-2/TRBV6-3	-	TRBJ2-2	-	CASSYGGTPNTGELFF	TGTGCCAGCAGTTACGGGGGGACCCCGAACACCGGGGAGCTGTTTTTT
TRBV12-5	-	TRBJ2-5	few	CASAVGVDSASQYF	TGTGCTAGTGCGGTAGGAGTGGACTCCGCGTCCCAGTACTTC
TRBV4-3	TRBD1	TRBJ2-7	-	CASSHDRVGAYEQYF	TGCGCCAGCAGCCATGACAGGGTTGGGGCCTACGAGCAGTACTTC
TRBV20-1	-	TRBJ2-7	-	CSGASGYEQYF	TGCAGTGGTGCGTCGGGCTACGAGCAGTACTTC
TRBV5-1	TRBD1	TRBJ1-3	few	CASSLGPGQGGNTIYF	TGCGCCAGCAGCTTGGGTCCGGGACAGGGGGGAAACACCATATATTTT
TRBV11-2	-	TRBJ2-2	-	CASSSGPNTGELFF	TGTGCCAGCAGCTCGGGACCTAACACCGGGGAGCTGTTTTTT
TRBV7-9	-	TRBJ2-5	-	CASSLSGETYQETQYF	TGTGCCAGCAGCTTATCCGGGGAGACGTACCAAGAGACCCAGTACTTC
TRBV2	-	TRBJ2-3	-	CASSGQTGSTQYF	TGTGCCAGCAGCGGACAAACAGGAAGTACGCAGTATTTT
TRBV7-9	TRBD2	TRBJ2-7	-	CASSPREGYEQYF	TGTGCCAGCAGCCCGCGGGAGGGCTACGAGCAGTACTTC
TRBV7-9	-	TRBJ2-2	few	CASSSSATQLTGELFF	TGTGCCAGCAGCTCCAGCGCCACGCAACTCACCGGGGAGCTGTTTTTT
TRBV20-1	TRBD1	TRBJ2-6	few	CSAQTGVGANVLTF	TGCAGTGCTCAAACAGGGGTTGGGGCCAACGTCCTGACTTTC
TRBV20-1	TRBD2	TRBJ2-7	-	CSAALRTRHEQYF	TGCAGTGCTGCTCTCCGGACTAGACACGAGCAGTACTTC
TRBV4-3	TRBD1	TRBJ2-7	few	CASSQDLGTGSYEQYF	TGCGCCAGCAGCCAAGATCTGGGGACAGGCTCCTACGAGCAGTACTTC
TRBV9	-	TRBJ1-6	many	CASSPGDSPLHF	TGTGCCAGCAGCCCAGGGGATTCACCCCTCCACTTT
TRBV12-3/TRBV12-4	-	TRBJ2-1	few	CASSFPGTRWPNEQFF	TGTGCCAGCAGTTTTCCTGGGACAAGGTGGCCCAATGAGCAGTTCTTC
TRBV28	-	TRBJ1-5	medium-sized	CASSLLGGAQPQHF	TGTGCCAGCAGTTTATTAGGGGGGGCTCAGCCCCAGCATTTT
TRBV6-2/TRBV6-3	-	TRBJ2-2	many	CASSLLGGELFF	TGTGCCAGCAGTCTCCTCGGCGGGGAGCTGTTTTTT
TRBV7-3	TRBD1	TRBJ2-1	few	CASSPSGGYNEQFF	TGTGCCAGCAGCCCTTCAGGGGGTTACAATGAGCAGTTCTTC
TRBV9	-	TRBJ2-2	-	CASSISRFTGELFF	TGTGCCAGCAGCATCTCACGTTTCACCGGGGAGCTGTTTTTT
TRBV7-9	TRBD1	TRBJ1-4	many	CASSRRQGDEKLFF	TGTGCCAGCAGCCGAAGACAGGGCGATGAAAAACTGTTTTTT
TRBV20-1	-	TRBJ1-2	-	CSATVTDYGYTF	TGCAGTGCTACCGTCACGGACTATGGCTACACCTTC
TRBV7-2	-	TRBJ1-1	-	CATSTPLNTEAFF	TGTGCCACGTCGACTCCATTGAACACTGAAGCTTTCTTT
TRBV4-3	-	TRBJ1-2	few	CASSQEMGRYGYTF	TGCGCCAGCAGCCAAGAGATGGGGAGATATGGCTACACCTTC
TRBV28	TRBD1	TRBJ2-7	-	CASSNPGTGAYF	TGTGCCAGCAGTAACCCCGGGACAGGGGCGTACTTC